The T cell receptor beta chain described here comes from a study of shared clonotypes between healthy human individuals. As concerns this clone: Its antigen is currently unknown.

Once extracted for a subset, genomic DNA was divided evenly among several immunoSEQ plates. TCRdb keeps only in-frame clones here, not all; method: immunoSEQ multiplex PCR. The sample has fewer than 650,000 clones; about 80% are singletons. The study, taken as a whole, reports: Read depth was anticipated to influence clonotype sharing among donors.

Deletions cut 10 bases from V and 0 bases from J, with 10 bases between. CDR1 and CDR2 (germline): MDHEN, SYDVKM. This CDR3 contains 13 residues. The sequence was obtained from a woman between 40 and 50 years old in good health. Some clones in this sample may be carry-over from other donors' samples. The V gene is TRBV28, the J gene TRBJ2-4; D ambiguous. The sample comprised PBMCs. The DNA for the CDR3 is TGTGCCACAAAGGACCTAGCCAAAAACATTCAGTACTTC. This codes for CATKDLAKNIQYF.